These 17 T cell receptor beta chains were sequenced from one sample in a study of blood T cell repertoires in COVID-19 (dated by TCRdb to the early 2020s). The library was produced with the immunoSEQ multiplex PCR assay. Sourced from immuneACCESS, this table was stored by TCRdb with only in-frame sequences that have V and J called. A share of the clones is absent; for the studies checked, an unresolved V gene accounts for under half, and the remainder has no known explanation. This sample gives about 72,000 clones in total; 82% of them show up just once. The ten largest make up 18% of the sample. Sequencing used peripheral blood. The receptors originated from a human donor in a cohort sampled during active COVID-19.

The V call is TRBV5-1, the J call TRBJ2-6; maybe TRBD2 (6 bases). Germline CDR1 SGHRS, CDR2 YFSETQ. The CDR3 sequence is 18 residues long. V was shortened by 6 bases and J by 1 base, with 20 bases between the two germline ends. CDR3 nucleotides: TGCGCCAGCACGAGAGCCGGCGGGGTTGTGTCTGGGGCCAACGTCCTGACTTTC. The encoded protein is CASTRAGGVVSGANVLTF.

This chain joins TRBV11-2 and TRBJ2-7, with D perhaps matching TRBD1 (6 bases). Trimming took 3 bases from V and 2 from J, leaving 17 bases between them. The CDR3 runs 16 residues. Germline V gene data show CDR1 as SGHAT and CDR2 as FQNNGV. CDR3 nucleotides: TGTGCCAGCAGCTTCCTAAGGGGGAAAAGCGCCTACGAGCAGTACTTC. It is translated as CASSFLRGKSAYEQYF.

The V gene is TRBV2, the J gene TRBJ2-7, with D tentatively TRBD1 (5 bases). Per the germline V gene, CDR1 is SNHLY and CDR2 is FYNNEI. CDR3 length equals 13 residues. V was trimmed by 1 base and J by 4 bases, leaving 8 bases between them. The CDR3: CASSEVAGYEQYF. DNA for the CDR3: TGTGCCAGCAGTGAAGTAGCAGGGTACGAGCAGTACTTC.

CDR3: CASSQGLYTGELFF. As DNA, the CDR3 is TGTGCCAGCAGCCAAGGACTGTACACCGGGGAGCTGTTTTTT. The chain uses TRBV3-1 (or the pseudogene TRBV3-2) and TRBJ2-2, with D unresolved. CDR3 length: 14 residues. V was pared by 1 base and J by 3 bases, with 6 bases between. Germline lookup yields CDR1 LGHDT and CDR2 YNNKEL (reference sequence).

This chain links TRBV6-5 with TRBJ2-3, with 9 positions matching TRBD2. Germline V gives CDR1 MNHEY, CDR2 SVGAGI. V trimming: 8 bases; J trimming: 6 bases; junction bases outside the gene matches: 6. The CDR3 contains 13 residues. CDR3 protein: CASLLAGLDTQYF. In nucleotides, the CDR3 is TGTGCCAGCCTTCTAGCGGGGCTGGATACGCAGTATTTT.

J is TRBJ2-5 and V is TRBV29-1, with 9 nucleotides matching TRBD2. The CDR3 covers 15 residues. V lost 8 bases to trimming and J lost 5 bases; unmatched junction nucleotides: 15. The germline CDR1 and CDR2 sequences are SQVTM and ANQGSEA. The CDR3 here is CSSRGSGGGGETQYF. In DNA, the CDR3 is TGCAGCTCCCGGGGTAGCGGGGGTGGCGGCGAGACCCAGTACTTC.

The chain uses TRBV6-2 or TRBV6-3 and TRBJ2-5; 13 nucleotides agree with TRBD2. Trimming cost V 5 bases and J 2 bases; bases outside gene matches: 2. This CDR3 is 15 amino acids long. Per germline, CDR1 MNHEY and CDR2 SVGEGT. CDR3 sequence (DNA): TGTGCCAGCAGTCCGACTAGCGGGGGGCAAGAGACCCAGTACTTC. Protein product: CASSPTSGGQETQYF.

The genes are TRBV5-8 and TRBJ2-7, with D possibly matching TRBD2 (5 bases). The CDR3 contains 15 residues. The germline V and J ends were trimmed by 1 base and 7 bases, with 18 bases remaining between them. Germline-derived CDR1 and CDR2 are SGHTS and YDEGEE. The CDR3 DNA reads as TGTGCCAGCAGCTTGCTAGCCTCCGCTCTCGGGGAGCAGTACTTC. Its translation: CASSLLASALGEQYF.

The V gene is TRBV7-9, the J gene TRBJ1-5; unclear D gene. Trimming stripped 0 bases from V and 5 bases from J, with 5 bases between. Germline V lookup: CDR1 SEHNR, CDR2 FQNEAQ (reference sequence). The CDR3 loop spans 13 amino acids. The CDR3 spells CASSLARDQPQHF. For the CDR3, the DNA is TGTGCCAGCAGCTTAGCACGGGATCAGCCCCAGCATTTT.

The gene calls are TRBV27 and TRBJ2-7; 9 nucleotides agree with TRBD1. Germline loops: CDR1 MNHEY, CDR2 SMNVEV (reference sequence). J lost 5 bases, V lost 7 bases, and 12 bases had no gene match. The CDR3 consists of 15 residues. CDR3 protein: CASKYQGQGRDEQYF. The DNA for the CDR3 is TGTGCCAGCAAGTATCAAGGACAGGGGAGAGACGAGCAGTACTTC.

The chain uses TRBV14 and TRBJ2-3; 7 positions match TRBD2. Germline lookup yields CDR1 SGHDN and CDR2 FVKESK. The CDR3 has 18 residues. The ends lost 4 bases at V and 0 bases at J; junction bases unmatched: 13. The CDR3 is CASSRTGRMYRSTDTQYF. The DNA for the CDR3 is TGTGCCAGCAGCCGGACCGGGAGGATGTACCGTAGCACAGATACGCAGTATTTT.

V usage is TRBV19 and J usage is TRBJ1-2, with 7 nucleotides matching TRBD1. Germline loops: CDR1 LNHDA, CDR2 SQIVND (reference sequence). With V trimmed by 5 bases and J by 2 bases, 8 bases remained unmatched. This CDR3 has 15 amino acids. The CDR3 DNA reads TGTGCCAGTAGTCCCGGGACAGCGACGAACTATGGCTACACCTTC. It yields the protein CASSPGTATNYGYTF.

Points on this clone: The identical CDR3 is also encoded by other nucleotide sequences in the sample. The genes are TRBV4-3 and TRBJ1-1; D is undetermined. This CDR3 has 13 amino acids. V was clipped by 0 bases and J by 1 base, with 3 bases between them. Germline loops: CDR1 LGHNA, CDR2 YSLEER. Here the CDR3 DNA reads TGCGCCAGCAGCCAAGACCGGAACACTGAAGCTTTCTTT. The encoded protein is CASSQDRNTEAFF.

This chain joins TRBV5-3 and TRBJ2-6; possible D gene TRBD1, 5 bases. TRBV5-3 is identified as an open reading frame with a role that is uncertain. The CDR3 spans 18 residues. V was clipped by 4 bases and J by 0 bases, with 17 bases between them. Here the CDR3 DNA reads TGTGCCAGAAGCCCGTGCAGGGTGAGGCCCTCTGGGGCCAACGTCCTGACTTTC. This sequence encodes CARSPCRVRPSGANVLTF.

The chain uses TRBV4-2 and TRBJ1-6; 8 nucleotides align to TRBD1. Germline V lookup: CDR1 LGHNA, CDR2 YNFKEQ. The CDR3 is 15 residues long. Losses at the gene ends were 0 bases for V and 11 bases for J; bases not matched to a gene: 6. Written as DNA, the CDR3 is TGTGCCAGCAGCCAAGAAGGACAGGGTCCCCCACCCCTCCACTTT. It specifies CASSQEGQGPPPLHF.

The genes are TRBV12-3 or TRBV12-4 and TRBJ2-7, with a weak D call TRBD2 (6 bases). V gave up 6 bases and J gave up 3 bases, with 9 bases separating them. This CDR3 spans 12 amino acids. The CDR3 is CASRGGGYEQYF. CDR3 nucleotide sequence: TGTGCCAGCAGGGGGGGAGGCTACGAGCAGTACTTC.

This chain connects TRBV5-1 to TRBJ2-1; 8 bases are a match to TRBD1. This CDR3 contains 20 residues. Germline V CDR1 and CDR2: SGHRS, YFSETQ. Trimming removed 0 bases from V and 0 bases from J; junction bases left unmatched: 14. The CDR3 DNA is TGCGCCAGCAGCTTGGTTGGCCAGGGGGCCTTGAAGAGCTCCTACAATGAGCAGTTCTTC. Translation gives CASSLVGQGALKSSYNEQFF. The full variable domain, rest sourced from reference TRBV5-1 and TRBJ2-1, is KAGVTQTPRYLIKTRGQQVTLSCSPISGHRSVSWYQQTPGQGLQFLFEYFSETQRNKGNFPGRFSGRQFSNSRSEMNVSTLELGDSALYLCASSLVGQGALKSSYNEQFFGPGTRLTVL.